What follows is one T cell receptor beta chain and its context. As yet, its antigen is unknown. The sample comes from a study of shared clonotypes between healthy human individuals. The V end lost 2 bases, the J end lost 7 bases, and 14 bases lay between the germline ends. This CDR3 has 15 amino acids. Germline V gene sequence: CDR1 KGHSH, CDR2 LQKENI. The test was conducted at deep level. Each subset's genomic DNA was shared equally among a number of immunoSEQ plates. TCRdb keeps only in-frame clones here, not all; method: immunoSEQ multiplex PCR. The sample includes a few million clones, roughly nine tenths of them seen just once. Regarding the study as a whole: Clonotypes that were shared across a few donors made up around 4.6% of naive CD4 clonotypes. Among donors, sharing of clonotypes was expected to be affected by sequencing depth.

The sample consisted of naive CD4+ T cells sorted from blood. Subset: CD45RA+ positively selected. V usage is TRBV18 and J usage is TRBJ2-2, with D possibly TRBD2 on 5 matching bases. This sequence originates from a man aged 18 to 35 in good health. The CDR3 DNA follows: TGTGCCAGCTCACCAGGGGTTGGAGGAATCGGGGAGCTGTTTTTT. The encoded protein is CASSPGVGGIGELFF. Filled out from reference TRBV18 and TRBJ2-2, the complete variable domain reads NAGVMQNPRHLVRRRGQEARLRCSPMKGHSHVYWYRQLPEEGLKFMVYLQKENIIDESGMPKERFSAEFPKEGPSILRIQQVVRGDSAAYFCASSPGVGGIGELFFGEGSRLTVL.